This T cell receptor beta chain was identified in a study of CD8 T cells in ankylosing spondylitis (dated by TCRdb to 2016 to 2017). Regarding the complete study: The study profiled T cell receptor beta repertoires in healthy donors and ankylosing spondylitis patients to find disease-linked TCR variants. The full study cohort comprised 25 ankylosing spondylitis patients and around 100 healthy donors. Samples of peripheral blood were taken, and for ankylosing spondylitis patients, synovial fluid was collected as well.

Beyond this particular receptor, the publication reports: The disease-linked clones had a CD8+ phenotype and were found at relatively low frequencies in peripheral blood. Some motif variants were previously reported in synovial fluid and blood of reactive arthritis patients, suggesting common disease-initiation mechanisms. The disease-linked clones were reported to be significantly enriched in matched synovial fluid samples from ankylosing spondylitis patients. Blood from ankylosing spondylitis patients appeared to be characterized by a TCR beta motif composed of eight highly homologous amino acid variants.

Data came from an Illumina HiSeq 2500. TCR beta libraries were prepared by quantitative 5'-RACE with molecular barcodes. The authors' analysis ran thus. Disease-linked TCR variants were identified with a new computational method built on a probabilistic model of VDJ rearrangement. TCRdb reprocessing: public reads trimmed at Q25 with fastp, clones called with MiXCR, in-frame beta chains kept. Here each entry gathers all rows of one CDR3 protein and keeps the most common genes and DNA. The V and J calls and clone size are TCRdb's, not the authors'. For this sample the table gives around 230,000 distinct CDR3 sequences, of which approximately 8% were detected only once. 4.8% of the sample lies in the top ten. Measured from the cysteine to the phenylalanine, the CDR3 is 14 residues long. Solely the CDR3 DNA is kept, with 42 bases framed from the first base. V was cut back by 1 base and J by 4 bases, leaving a gap of 11 bases between them. The germline V gene gives CDR1 as SGHAT and CDR2 as FQNNGV.

This clonotype was picked up many times. What antigen it recognizes has not been identified. No base quality values were provided; no much bigger clone lies one nucleotide off. Sequenced sample: blood, either unsorted or a sorted T cell fraction (not recorded which). The sequence came from a female donor with ankylosing spondylitis or in good health (not recorded which). The chain uses TRBV11-2 and TRBJ2-7; a tentative D call is TRBD1 (6 bases match). The nucleotide sequence reads TGTGCCAGCAGCTTAGCACAGGGACCTTACGAGCAGTACTTC. This sequence encodes CASSLAQGPYEQYF.